This TCR beta chain was found in a study of T cell clonotyping in hematopoietic cell transplantation. Study-level findings and limits: Broader posttransplant TCR repertoire diversity was predicted by graft donor and pretransplant recipient Inverse Simpson Index values. Cells were unsorted, so CD4 and CD8 contributions were not separated. Pathologically expanded recipient clonotypes increased progressively from day 30 to day 180 as diversity fell.

The data were produced by immunoSEQ multiplex PCR, yet TCRdb's version contains in-frame clones alone and is incomplete. The profile shows 69,000 or so clones, around 94% of them singletons. Details on this clone: Its antigen is not known.

The CDR3 has 15 amino acids. The germline V gene has CDR1 MRHNA and CDR2 SNTAGT. Trimming removed 3 bases at V and 4 bases at J, with 12 bases between. Sequencing was carried out using peripheral blood mononuclear cells. The chain carries TRBV6-4 and TRBJ2-2, with D hard to call. This receptor was taken from a man aged 45 to 65 in good health. Some clones in this sample may be carry-over from other donors' samples. CDR3 sequence: CASSEQPVGTGELFF. The CDR3 nucleotides read TGTGCCAGCAGTGAACAGCCCGTGGGCACCGGGGAGCTGTTTTTT.